The sequence of this TCR beta chain was determined in a study of blood T cell repertoires in COVID-19. Turning to the study itself: Italy, Spain and the United States were the sources of the convalescent and acute COVID-19 samples. From T cells, B-cell-depleted T cells, or PBMCs came the material, which was cDNA or gDNA.

Per the original methods: Amplification from reference gene primers served as the basis for estimated nucleated cell counts. Using immunoSEQ multiplex PCR, the repertoire was profiled, and TCRdb retains in-frame clones only, with some absent. That table is the source of V, J and clone size, and D and trimming were worked out from the DNA. Here the sample spans around 140,000 clones, about four fifths being singletons. CDR1 is SGHVS, CDR2 FNYEAQ, per germline. Trimming took off 1 base at V and 1 base at J, with 11 bases between the two ends. The CDR3 extends over 15 amino acids. The chain is built from TRBV7-6 and TRBJ2-7, with a possible D match to TRBD1 (5 bases). The TCR comes from an older man who had recovered from COVID-19. The source material was peripheral blood. The CDR3 nucleotides read TGTGCCAGCAGCTTAGAGGCAGGGCCTTCCTACGAGCAGTACTTC. It codes for CASSLEAGPSYEQYF.